Here is one TCR beta chain with its context. The antigen remains unidentified. This entry comes from a study of T cell responses to AZD1222 COVID-19 vaccine. Broader study findings: With two AZD1222 doses given, Spike-specific TCR breadth and depth both rose. Across spike, vaccine-associated CD4 TCRs were found, dominant at 160-218 and 743-854.

The V gene's germline CDR1 is SNHLY and CDR2 FYNNEI. This CDR3 spans 12 amino acids. V lost 2 bases to trimming and J lost 8 bases, with 7 bases between them. Clones were sequenced by immunoSEQ multiplex PCR, and TCRdb holds only the in-frame ones, with some missing. The sample has 150,000 to 200,000 clones, approximately 94% seen once. The chain joins TRBV2 to TRBJ2-1, with D uncertain. Sequenced material: peripheral blood, taken on day 0 of AZD1222 vaccination. This TCR derives from an adult in good health. CDR3 nucleotides: TGTGCCAGCAGTGAAAATAGGGATGAGCAGTTCTTC. Residues: CASSENRDEQFF.